This T cell receptor beta chain appears in the sequencing data of a study of graft-versus-host responses after intestinal transplantation. Trimming removed 5 bases from V and 1 base from J, with 8 bases in between. Germline V gene lookup returns CDR1 MNHEY and CDR2 SVGAGI. This CDR3 is 13 amino acids long. The repertoire was sequenced with immunoSEQ multiplex PCR; TCRdb's copy has only in-frame clones and lacks some. The data show about 25,000 clones, around 94% seen once. The sequences come from PBMCs, collected 30 days after intestinal transplant. This chain joins TRBV6-5 and TRBJ1-1; D gene ambiguous. This TCR came from a human patient who received an intestinal transplant, so some T cells may come from the graft donor. CDR3: CASSPGGNTEAFF. The DNA for the CDR3 is TGTGCCAGCAGTCCCGGCGGGAACACTGAAGCTTTCTTT.